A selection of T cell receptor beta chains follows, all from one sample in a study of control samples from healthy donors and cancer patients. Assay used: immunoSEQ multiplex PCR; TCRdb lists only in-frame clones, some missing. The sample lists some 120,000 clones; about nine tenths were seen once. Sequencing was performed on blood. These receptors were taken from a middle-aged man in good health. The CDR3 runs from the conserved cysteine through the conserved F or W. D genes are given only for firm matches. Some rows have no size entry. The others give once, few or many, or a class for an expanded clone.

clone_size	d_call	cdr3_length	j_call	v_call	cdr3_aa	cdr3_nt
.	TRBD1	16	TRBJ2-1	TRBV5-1	CASSAGQGLPDNEQFF	TGCGCCAGCAGCGCAGGACAGGGCTTACCTGACAATGAGCAGTTCTTC
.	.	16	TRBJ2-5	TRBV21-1	CASSKDRGDNQETQYF	TGTGCCAGCAGCAAAGACAGGGGTGATAACCAAGAGACCCAGTACTTC
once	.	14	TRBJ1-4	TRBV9	CASSPETTNEKLFF	TGTGCCAGCAGCCCAGAAACAACTAATGAAAAACTGTTTTTT
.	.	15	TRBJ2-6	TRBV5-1	CASSLRPAGANVLTF	TGCGCCAGCAGCTTGCGTCCAGCTGGGGCCAACGTCCTGACTTTC
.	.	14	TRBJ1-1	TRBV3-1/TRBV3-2	CASTQRQMNTEAFF	TGTGCCAGCACCCAGAGGCAGATGAACACTGAAGCTTTCTTT
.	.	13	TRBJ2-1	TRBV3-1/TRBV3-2	CASSQMGASEQFF	TGTGCCAGCAGCCAAATGGGAGCGAGTGAGCAGTTCTTC
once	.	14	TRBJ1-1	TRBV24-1	CATSGTSRDSMPFF	TGTGCCACCAGTGGCACAAGCAGGGACTCCATGCCTTTCTTT
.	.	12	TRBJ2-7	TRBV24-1	CATSAGGDEQYF	TGTGCCACCAGTGCTGGAGGGGACGAGCAGTACTTC
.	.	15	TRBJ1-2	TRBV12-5	CASGFARIPNYGYTF	TGTGCTAGTGGTTTCGCCAGGATACCTAACTATGGCTACACCTTC
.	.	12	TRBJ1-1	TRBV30	CAWSQGPTEAFF	TGTGCCTGGAGCCAGGGGCCGACTGAAGCTTTCTTT
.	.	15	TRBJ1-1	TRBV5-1	CASSLGWGQSTEAFF	TGCGCCAGCAGCTTGGGTTGGGGGCAGAGCACTGAAGCTTTCTTT
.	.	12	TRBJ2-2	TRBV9	CASTESSGELFF	TGTGCCAGCACGGAGTCCAGCGGGGAGCTGTTTTTT
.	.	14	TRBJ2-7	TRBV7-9	CASSFSLGAYEQYF	TGTGCCAGCAGCTTTTCCCTCGGGGCCTACGAGCAGTACTTC
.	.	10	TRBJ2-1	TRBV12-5	CASGINEQFF	TGTGCTAGTGGTATAAATGAGCAGTTCTTC
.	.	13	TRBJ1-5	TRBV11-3	CASSLDRYQPQHF	TGTGCCAGCAGCTTAGACAGATATCAGCCCCAGCATTTT
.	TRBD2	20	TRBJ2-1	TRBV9	CASSVVGLAGGSSSYNEQFF	TGTGCCAGCAGCGTAGTGGGGCTAGCGGGGGGCTCGAGCTCCTACAATGAGCAGTTCTTC
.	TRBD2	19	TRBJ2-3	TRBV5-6	CASSLFQTLLAGETDTQYF	TGTGCCAGCAGCTTGTTCCAGACCTTACTAGCGGGGGAGACAGATACGCAGTATTTT
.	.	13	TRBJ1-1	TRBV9	CASSVQVFGEAFF	TGTGCCAGCAGCGTCCAAGTGTTTGGTGAAGCTTTCTTT
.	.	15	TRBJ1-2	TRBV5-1	CASSLLDSTDSGYTF	TGCGCCAGCAGCTTGCTTGACAGCACGGACTCCGGCTACACCTTC
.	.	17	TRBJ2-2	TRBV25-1	CASSDRGVRGNTGELFF	TGTGCCAGCAGTGACCGAGGGGTTAGAGGGAACACCGGGGAGCTGTTTTTT
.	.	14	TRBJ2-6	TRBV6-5	CASSYGAGANVLTF	TGTGCCAGCAGTTATGGGGCCGGGGCCAACGTCCTGACTTTC
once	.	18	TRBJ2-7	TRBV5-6	CASSLWAVRTPTSYEQYF	TGTGCCAGCAGCTTGTGGGCTGTGAGGACACCTACTTCCTACGAGCAGTACTTC
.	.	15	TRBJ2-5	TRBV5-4	CASATGGEARETQYF	TGTGCCAGCGCGACTGGGGGTGAGGCGAGAGAGACCCAGTACTTC
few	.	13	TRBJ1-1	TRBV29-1	CSVVATTNTEAFF	TGCAGCGTTGTCGCGACAACGAACACTGAAGCTTTCTTT
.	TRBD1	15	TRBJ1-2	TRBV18	CASSETGGEGYGYTF	TGTGCCAGCTCGGAAACAGGGGGCGAGGGCTATGGCTACACCTTC